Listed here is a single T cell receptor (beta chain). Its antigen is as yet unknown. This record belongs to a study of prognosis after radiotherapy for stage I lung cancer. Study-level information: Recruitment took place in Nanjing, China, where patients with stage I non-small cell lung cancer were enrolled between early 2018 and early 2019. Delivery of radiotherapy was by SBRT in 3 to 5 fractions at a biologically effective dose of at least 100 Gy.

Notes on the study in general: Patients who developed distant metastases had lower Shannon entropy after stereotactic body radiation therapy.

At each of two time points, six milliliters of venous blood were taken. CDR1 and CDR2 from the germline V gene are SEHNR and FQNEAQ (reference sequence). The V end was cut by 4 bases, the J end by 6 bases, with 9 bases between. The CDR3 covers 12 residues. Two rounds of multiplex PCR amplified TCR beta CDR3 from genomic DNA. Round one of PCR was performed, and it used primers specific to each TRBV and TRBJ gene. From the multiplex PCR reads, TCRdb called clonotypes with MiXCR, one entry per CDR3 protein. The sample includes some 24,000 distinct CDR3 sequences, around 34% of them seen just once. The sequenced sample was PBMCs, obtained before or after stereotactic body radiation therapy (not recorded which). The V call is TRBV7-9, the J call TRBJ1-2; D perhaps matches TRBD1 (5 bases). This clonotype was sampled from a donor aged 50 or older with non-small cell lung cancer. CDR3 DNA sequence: TGTGCCAGCAGCTCCGGGGGGAATGGCTACACCTTC. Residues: CASSSGGNGYTF.